This is a list of T cell receptor beta chains from one sample in a study of blood T cell repertoires in COVID-19. The assay was immunoSEQ multiplex PCR, and TCRdb's table has in-frame clones only and misses some. The sample lists roughly 290,000 clones; around 90% were seen once. The sample consisted of peripheral blood. These receptors were collected from a woman aged 25 to 39 with COVID-19, enrolled during active disease. Each CDR3 is given with its conserved first and last residue. Fields, in order: CDR3 length, J gene, D gene, clone size, V gene, CDR3 protein, CDR3 DNA. The D gene is left open where the match is weak. Rows may omit the clone size; those that give it use once, few, many or a size class.

>14|TRBJ1-2|TRBD1|.|TRBV19
CASSQGQGVYGYTF
TGTGCCAGTAGTCAGGGACAGGGCGTCTATGGCTACACCTTC
>11|TRBJ2-1|TRBD1|.|TRBV6-4
CASSAGTGFVF
TGTGCCAGCAGTGCCGGGACAGGGTTTGTCTTC
>9|TRBJ1-1|.|.|TRBV12-3/TRBV12-4
CASSREAFF
TGTGCCAGCAGCCGGGAAGCTTTCTTT
>13|TRBJ1-1|.|.|TRBV12-3/TRBV12-4
CASNTGEGAEAFF
TGTGCCAGCAACACGGGAGAGGGTGCTGAAGCTTTCTTT
>15|TRBJ1-1|TRBD1|once|TRBV15
CATSRTRQGTSEAFF
TGTGCCACCAGCCGAACTCGACAGGGGACCTCTGAAGCTTTCTTT
>19|TRBJ2-7|.|.|TRBV6-2/TRBV6-3
CASSYDGGRTPLFYYEQYF
TGTGCCAGCAGTTACGATGGTGGGAGGACTCCCCTTTTCTACTACGAGCAGTACTTC
>19|TRBJ2-1|TRBD2|.|TRBV7-2
CASSLAGGSGLVKTPKRFF
TGTGCCAGCAGCTTAGCGGGAGGGTCGGGACTAGTGAAAACCCCTAAACGGTTCTTC
>11|TRBJ1-6|.|once|TRBV7-9
CARDLGSPLHF
TGTGCCAGGGACTTAGGTTCACCCCTCCACTTT
>11|TRBJ2-7|.|.|TRBV3-1/TRBV3-2
CASSQFTEQYF
TGTGCCAGCAGCCAATTCACTGAGCAGTACTTC
>14|TRBJ2-2|.|.|TRBV28
CASSSLPRTGELFF
TGTGCCAGCAGTTCCCTACCTCGGACCGGGGAGCTGTTTTTT
>17|TRBJ2-5|TRBD2|.|TRBV4-3
CASSQDRTSGPQETQYF
TGCGCCAGCAGCCAAGACCGGACTAGCGGGCCCCAAGAGACCCAGTACTTC
>14|TRBJ1-1|.|.|TRBV5-1
CASSPWGVDTEAFF
TGCGCCAGCAGCCCCTGGGGGGTGGACACTGAAGCTTTCTTT
>11|TRBJ1-2|.|.|TRBV30
CAWSVPGGYTF
TGTGCCTGGAGTGTACCCGGTGGCTACACCTTC
>16|TRBJ2-3|TRBD2|.|TRBV5-1
CASSLDWRGGTDTQYF
TGCGCCAGCAGCCTGGACTGGCGGGGGGGGACAGATACGCAGTATTTT